The 29 T cell receptor beta chains listed next were all sequenced from one sample in a study of early T cells in non-severe SARS-CoV-2 infection. One entry per CDR3 protein results from TCRdb running MiXCR on the 5' RACE reads. Of about 89,000 distinct CDR3 sequences listed, about 15% are singletons. Sequenced here: whole blood, sampled at baseline. Every receptor here comes from an adult who was a healthcare worker with PCR-confirmed SARS-CoV-2 infection or an uninfected control (not recorded which).

This clonotype is classed as medium-sized. The chain recombines TRBV11-2 with TRBJ2-1, with D perhaps assigned TRBD1 or TRBD2 (5 bases each). Trimming took off 5 bases at V and 9 bases at J, with 11 bases between the two ends. The germline V gene has CDR1 SGHAT and CDR2 FQNNGV. This CDR3 region has 12 residues. CDR3: CASSLGRVEQFF. For the CDR3, the DNA is TGTGCCAGCAGCCTGGGACGGGTTGAGCAGTTCTTC.

The V call is TRBV20-1, the J call TRBJ2-7; 9 bases align to TRBD2. The length of the CDR3 is 15 residues. Trimming cost V 0 bases and J 3 bases; bases outside gene matches: 6. CDR1 is DFQATT and CDR2 is SNEGSKA in the germline V gene (reference sequence). This chain's CDR3 is CSARDRLAGIYEQYF. As DNA, the CDR3 is TGCAGTGCTAGAGACCGTCTAGCGGGGATCTACGAGCAGTACTTC.

This clonotype was recorded a few times. The chain links TRBV25-1 to TRBJ2-3, with 8 bases matching TRBD2. V shed 4 bases, J shed 4 bases, and the junction held 7 bases outside the gene matches. Germline V CDR1 and CDR2: MGHDK, SYGVNS. The CDR3 is made up of 15 amino acids. In DNA, the CDR3 is TGTGCCAGCAGTGCGGGACTAGGAGATGCAGATACGCAGTATTTT. The encoded protein is CASSAGLGDADTQYF.

The J gene is TRBJ2-3, the V gene TRBV5-1; D unresolved. Deletions cut 0 bases from V and 2 bases from J, with 7 bases between. The germline V gene has CDR1 SGHRS and CDR2 YFSETQ. The CDR3 is 14 amino acids. The CDR3 reads CASSLGIATDTQYF. CDR3 bases: TGCGCCAGCAGCTTGGGGATAGCCACAGATACGCAGTATTTT.

This clonotype was counted between two and nine times. The rearrangement joins TRBV12-3 or TRBV12-4 to TRBJ1-2; unclear D gene. This CDR3 is 17 amino acids long. V gave up 6 bases and J gave up 3 bases, with 23 bases separating them. The CDR3 DNA reads as TGTGCCAGCAGCCCAAGACGAGCAGCCCACGTCGACTATGGCTACACCTTC. As protein: CASSPRRAAHVDYGYTF.

CDR3 residues: CASSLITTRGISEAFF. The CDR3 DNA is TGTGCCAGCAGCTTAATCACAACAAGAGGTATCTCTGAAGCTTTCTTT. The chain carries TRBV11-2 and TRBJ1-1, with D uncertain. Germline CDR1 and CDR2: SGHAT and FQNNGV. The V and J ends lost 2 bases and 6 bases respectively, with 19 bases between them. CDR3 length: 16 amino acids.

This clonotype turned up a few times. The V and J genes are TRBV28 and TRBJ1-1, with D tentatively TRBD1 (6 bases). The CDR3 is 13 residues long. Germline V gives CDR1 MDHEN, CDR2 SYDVKM. Trimming removed 8 bases at V and 4 bases at J, with 14 bases between. CDR3 residues: CASGRGVRTEAFF. The CDR3 DNA is TGTGCCAGCGGTAGGGGGGTTCGCACTGAAGCTTTCTTT.

V and J are TRBV29-1 and TRBJ1-1; a weak D match, TRBD1 (6 bases). CDR1 is SQVTM and CDR2 is ANQGSEA in the germline V gene. The CDR3 runs 12 residues. Trimming took off 7 bases at V and 0 bases at J, with 9 bases between the two ends. This CDR3 is CSAGQMNTEAFF. The CDR3 DNA sequence: TGCAGCGCCGGACAGATGAACACTGAAGCTTTCTTT.

The rearrangement uses TRBV6-5 and TRBJ1-2, with 7 bases identical to TRBD1. Germline V gene data show CDR1 as MNHEY and CDR2 as SVGAGI. Losses at the gene ends were 5 bases for V and 3 bases for J; bases not matched to a gene: 3. The CDR3 runs to 13 residues. The CDR3 DNA sequence: TGTGCCAGCAGTCAGGGACAGTACTATGGCTACACCTTC. Residues: CASSQGQYYGYTF.

The V gene is TRBV20-1, the J gene TRBJ2-3; the match to TRBD2 covers 9 bases. This CDR3 is 14 amino acids long. Looked up from germline, CDR1 is DFQATT and CDR2 is SNEGSKA (reference sequence). With V trimmed by 5 bases and J by 6 bases, 9 bases remained unmatched. DNA for the CDR3: TGCAGTGCTGGGGATTTAGCGGGAGTGGATACGCAGTATTTT. Translation gives CSAGDLAGVDTQYF.

The V and J genes are TRBV5-1 and TRBJ2-3; maybe TRBD1 (5 bases). Trimming cost V 4 bases and J 2 bases, with 11 bases left between them. Germline V gene lookup returns CDR1 SGHRS and CDR2 YFSETQ. This CDR3 region has 14 residues. In DNA, the CDR3 is TGCGCCAGCAGCCTTCGACAGATCACAGATACGCAGTATTTT. As protein: CASSLRQITDTQYF.

The table lists this clonotype with a few counts. The J gene is TRBJ2-7, the V gene TRBV14; perhaps TRBD1 as D (5 bases). V lost 3 bases, J lost 1 base, and 13 bases lay in between. This CDR3 contains 15 residues. Per the germline V gene, CDR1 is SGHDN and CDR2 is FVKESK. Written as DNA, the CDR3 is TGTGCCAGCAGCCAGGGGCGGAGCTATTCCTACGAGCAGTACTTC. Protein: CASSQGRSYSYEQYF.

The chain has TRBV11-3 and TRBJ2-1, with TRBD2 matching 11 bases. V trimming: 4 bases; J trimming: 6 bases; junction bases outside the gene matches: 8. The CDR3 sequence is 16 residues long. Germline V lookup: CDR1 SGHNT, CDR2 YENEEA. The chain's CDR3 is CASSSDSGRAGNEQFF. The CDR3 DNA reads TGTGCCAGCAGCTCAGATAGCGGGAGGGCGGGCAATGAGCAGTTCTTC.

As for this clonotype: A single base separates this from a much larger clone, so it may be a read error. This chain links TRBV6-5 with TRBJ2-3, with 11 bases fitting TRBD2. The germline V gene encodes CDR1 MNHEY and CDR2 SVGAGI. This CDR3 has 14 amino acids. CDR3 protein: CASIPNSGRDTEYF. The CDR3 DNA follows: TGTGCCAGCATCCCTAATAGCGGGAGGGATACGGAGTATTTT.

The genes are TRBV6-5 and TRBJ2-2; TRBD2 aligns across 14 bases. Losses at the gene ends were 5 bases for V and 6 bases for J; bases not matched to a gene: 2. In germline, CDR1 is MNHEY, CDR2 SVGAGI. The CDR3 runs to 15 residues. This CDR3 reads CASSAGLAGAGELFF. The CDR3 DNA sequence: TGTGCCAGCAGTGCGGGACTAGCGGGAGCCGGGGAGCTGTTTTTT.

The V and J genes are TRBV5-1 and TRBJ1-1; 9 bases map to TRBD1. V lost 3 bases to trimming and J lost 4 bases; unmatched junction nucleotides: 13. The CDR3 contains 17 residues. The germline V gene encodes CDR1 SGHRS and CDR2 YFSETQ. As DNA, the CDR3 is TGCGCCAGCAGCTCCCTAAGGGGGACAGGGACGGCCACTGAAGCTTTCTTT. This translates into CASSSLRGTGTATEAFF.

This clonotype was recorded at least ten times. The V and J genes are TRBV15 and TRBJ2-4; TRBD1 is a possible D gene (5 bases). Between the trimmed V and J ends, which lost 4 bases and 8 bases, there was a span of 12 bases. CDR3 size: 13 residues. CDR1 is LNHNV and CDR2 is YYDKDF in the germline V gene (reference sequence). This chain's CDR3 is CATSTGMSDIQYF. Written as DNA, the CDR3 is TGTGCCACCAGCACAGGGATGTCGGACATTCAGTACTTC.

This chain links TRBV29-1 with TRBJ2-1; 8 bases agree with TRBD2. The CDR3 loop spans 18 amino acids. The germline V gene has CDR1 SQVTM and CDR2 ANQGSEA. V shed 2 bases, J shed 0 bases, and the junction held 12 bases outside the gene matches. This CDR3 is CSVERLAGPIFSYNEQFF. CDR3 nucleotides: TGCAGCGTTGAACGGCTAGCGGGTCCCATTTTCTCCTACAATGAGCAGTTCTTC.

The chain combines TRBV4-1 with TRBJ1-1; no definite D call. Trimming removed 1 base from V and 6 bases from J, with 9 bases in between. This CDR3 region has 13 residues. Germline CDR1 reads MGHRA; CDR2 reads YSYEKL. The DNA for the CDR3 is TGCGCCAGCAGCCAAGTCGGCTACCCTGAAGCTTTCTTT. Protein product: CASSQVGYPEAFF.

This chain connects TRBV9 to TRBJ2-3; either TRBD1 or TRBD2 may supply D (5 bases each). Trimming pared 4 bases from V and 9 bases from J, leaving 21 bases between. CDR1 and CDR2 from the germline V gene are SGDLS and YYNGEE. The CDR3 covers 15 residues. CDR3 nucleotide sequence: TGTGCCAGCAGCCCAAACCCCCGGGACCCCGCCACGCAGTATTTT. Amino acid sequence: CASSPNPRDPATQYF.

Ten or more counts support this clonotype. CDR3 residues: CASSATGGSYPVETQYF. CDR3 sequence (DNA): TGTGCCAGCAGCGCAACCGGGGGATCCTACCCGGTGGAGACCCAGTACTTC. V and J are TRBV9 and TRBJ2-5; TRBD2 is a possible D gene (6 bases). Germline loops: CDR1 SGDLS, CDR2 YYNGEE. The CDR3 loop spans 17 amino acids. V dropped 3 bases and J dropped 5 bases, with 23 bases sitting between them. The whole variable domain, filled in from reference TRBV9 and TRBJ2-5, reads DSGVTQTPKHLITATGQRVTLRCSPRSGDLSVYWYQQSLDQGLQFLIQYYNGEERAKGNILERFSAQQFPDLHSELNLSSLELGDSALYFCASSATGGSYPVETQYFGPGTRLLVL.

This chain joins TRBV12-3 or TRBV12-4 and TRBJ2-7; TRBD2 is a possible D gene (5 bases). The CDR3 spans 13 residues. V was cut by 3 bases and J by 9 bases, with 15 bases left in between. CDR3 DNA sequence: TGTGCCAGCAGTTTCTGGAGGCTCAGCGGGCAGTACTTC. Protein: CASSFWRLSGQYF.

This clonotype was observed a few times. The V and J genes are TRBV19 and TRBJ2-7; 7 bases align to TRBD1. Germline CDR1 and CDR2: LNHDA and SQIVND (reference sequence). V shed 6 bases, J shed 7 bases, and the junction held 9 bases outside the gene matches. The CDR3 covers 13 residues. DNA of the CDR3: TGTGCCAGTAGATCGACAGGGAGTAGGGAGCAGTACTTC. Its translation: CASRSTGSREQYF.

The chain joins TRBV12-3 or TRBV12-4 to TRBJ2-7, with 8 bases matching TRBD2. The trim removed 6 bases at V and 2 bases at J, leaving 6 bases unmatched. The CDR3 totals 14 residues. The CDR3 here is CASSTGGNAYEQYF. In DNA, the CDR3 is TGTGCCAGCAGCACGGGAGGGAATGCCTACGAGCAGTACTTC.

A single count supports this clonotype. The V call is TRBV28, the J call TRBJ2-3, with TRBD1 matching over 7 bases. Germline V gene lookup returns CDR1 MDHEN and CDR2 SYDVKM. The CDR3 spans 15 residues. After removal of 2 bases from V and 2 bases from J, the junction contained 4 bases not matched to a gene. CDR3 residues: CASSLTGQPTDTQYF. DNA for the CDR3: TGTGCCAGCAGTTTAACGGGACAGCCCACAGATACGCAGTATTTT. Supplemented by reference TRBV28 and TRBJ2-3, the full variable domain reads DVKVTQSSRYLVKRTGEKVFLECVQDMDHENMFWYRQDPGLGLRLIYFSYDVKMKEKGDIPEGYSVSREKKERFSLILESASTNQTSMYLCASSLTGQPTDTQYFGPGTRLTVL.

The V call is TRBV20-1, the J call TRBJ2-5, with 8 bases fitting TRBD2. CDR1 is DFQATT, CDR2 SNEGSKA, per germline (reference sequence). Trimming cost V 6 bases and J 4 bases; bases outside gene matches: 1. The CDR3 runs 11 residues. The CDR3 sequence is CSAGRGETQYF. The CDR3 DNA reads as TGCAGTGCCGGGAGGGGAGAGACCCAGTACTTC.

Ten or more counts support this clonotype. The chain has TRBV7-2 and TRBJ2-5; D may be TRBD2 (5 bases). The germline V and J ends were trimmed by 5 bases and 5 bases, with 12 bases remaining between them. This CDR3 region has 13 residues. Looked up from germline, CDR1 is SGHTA and CDR2 is FQGNSA. As DNA, the CDR3 is TGTGCCAGCAGCCGGGGTCTGGGGGAGACCCAGTACTTC. This translates into CASSRGLGETQYF.

This clonotype was found many times. The chain recombines TRBV11-2 with TRBJ2-3; 7 positions match TRBD1. V shed 5 bases, J shed 2 bases, and the junction held 10 bases outside the gene matches. The CDR3 loop spans 16 amino acids. CDR1 is SGHAT and CDR2 is FQNNGV in the germline V gene. CDR3 residues: CASSLTGAGATDTQYF. The CDR3 DNA is TGTGCCAGCAGCCTTACAGGGGCAGGGGCCACAGATACGCAGTATTTT.

The table lists this clonotype with a few counts. V gene TRBV20-1 combines with J gene TRBJ2-7; TRBD1 might be the D (6 bases). Germline V gene lookup returns CDR1 DFQATT and CDR2 SNEGSKA (reference sequence). There are 13 residues in the CDR3. Trimming removed 3 bases from V and 6 bases from J, with 15 bases in between. The CDR3 bases are TGCAGTGCTAGTGGAACAGGGTACGGCGAGCAGTACTTC. Protein: CSASGTGYGEQYF.